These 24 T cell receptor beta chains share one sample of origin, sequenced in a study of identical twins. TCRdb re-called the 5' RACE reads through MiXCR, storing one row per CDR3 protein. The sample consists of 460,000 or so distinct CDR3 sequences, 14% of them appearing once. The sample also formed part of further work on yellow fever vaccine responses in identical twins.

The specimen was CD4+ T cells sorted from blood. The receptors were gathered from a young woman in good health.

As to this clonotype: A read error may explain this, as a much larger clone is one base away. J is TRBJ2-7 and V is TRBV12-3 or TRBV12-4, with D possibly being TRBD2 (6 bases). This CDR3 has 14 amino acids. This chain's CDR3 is CASSSWRGSYEQNF. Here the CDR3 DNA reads TGTGCCAGCAGTTCATGGCGGGGCTCCTACGAGCAGAACTTC.

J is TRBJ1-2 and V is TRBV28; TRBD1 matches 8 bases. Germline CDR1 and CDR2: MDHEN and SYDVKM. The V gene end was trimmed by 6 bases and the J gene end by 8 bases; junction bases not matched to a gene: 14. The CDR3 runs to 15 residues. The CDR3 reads CASRFRDRRIQGYTF. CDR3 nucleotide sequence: TGTGCCAGCAGGTTCCGGGACAGGCGCATTCAGGGCTACACCTTC.

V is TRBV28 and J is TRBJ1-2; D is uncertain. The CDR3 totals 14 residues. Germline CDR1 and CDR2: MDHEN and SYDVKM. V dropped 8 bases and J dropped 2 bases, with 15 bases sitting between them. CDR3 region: CASLIPGPNYGYTF. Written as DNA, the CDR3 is TGTGCCAGCTTGATACCGGGCCCAAACTATGGCTACACCTTC.

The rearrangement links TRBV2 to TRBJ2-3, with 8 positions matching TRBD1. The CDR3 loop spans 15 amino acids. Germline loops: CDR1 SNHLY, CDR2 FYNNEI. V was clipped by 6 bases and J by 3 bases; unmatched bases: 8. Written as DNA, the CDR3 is TGTGCCAGCAGGCAGGGGGCAAAAAGAACAGATACGCAGTATTTT. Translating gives CASRQGAKRTDTQYF.

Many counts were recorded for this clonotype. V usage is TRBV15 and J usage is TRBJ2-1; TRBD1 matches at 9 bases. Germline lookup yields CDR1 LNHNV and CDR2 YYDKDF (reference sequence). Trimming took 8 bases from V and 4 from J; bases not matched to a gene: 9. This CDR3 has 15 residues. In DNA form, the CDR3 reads TGTGCCACCCAGAGGGGACAGGGATCTTACAATGAGCAGTTCTTC. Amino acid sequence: CATQRGQGSYNEQFF. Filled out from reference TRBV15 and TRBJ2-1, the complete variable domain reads DAMVIQNPRYQVTQFGKPVTLSCSQTLNHNVMYWYQQKSSQAPKLLFHYYDKDFNNEADTPDNFQSRRPNTSFCFLDIRSPGLGDTAMYLCATQRGQGSYNEQFFGPGTRLTVL.

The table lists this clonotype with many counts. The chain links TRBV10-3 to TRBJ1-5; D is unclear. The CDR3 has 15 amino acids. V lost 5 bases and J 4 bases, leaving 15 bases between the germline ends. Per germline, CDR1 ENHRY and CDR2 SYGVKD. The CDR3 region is CAISSDKASNQPQHF. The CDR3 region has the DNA TGTGCCATCAGTTCTGACAAAGCATCTAATCAGCCCCAGCATTTT.

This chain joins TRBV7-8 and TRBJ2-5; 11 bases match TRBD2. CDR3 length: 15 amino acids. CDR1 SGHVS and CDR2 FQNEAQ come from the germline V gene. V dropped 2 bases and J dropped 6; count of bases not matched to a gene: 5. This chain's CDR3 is CASSLISGGAKTQYF. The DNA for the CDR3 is TGTGCCAGCAGCTTAATTAGCGGGGGGGCAAAGACCCAGTACTTC.

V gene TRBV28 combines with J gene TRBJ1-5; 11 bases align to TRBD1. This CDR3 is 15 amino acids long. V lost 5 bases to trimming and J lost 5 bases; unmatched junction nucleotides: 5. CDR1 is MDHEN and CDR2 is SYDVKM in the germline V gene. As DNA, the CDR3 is TGTGCCAGCAGTCCTCCGGGACAGGGGGATCAGCCCCAGCATTTT. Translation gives CASSPPGQGDQPQHF.

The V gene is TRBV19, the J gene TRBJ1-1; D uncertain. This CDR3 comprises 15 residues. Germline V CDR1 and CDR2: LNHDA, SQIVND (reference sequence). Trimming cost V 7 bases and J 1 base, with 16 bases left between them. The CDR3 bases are TGTGCCAGTATCCTAATGGGCCTACCGAACACTGAAGCTTTCTTT. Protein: CASILMGLPNTEAFF. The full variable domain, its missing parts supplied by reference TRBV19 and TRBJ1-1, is DGGITQSPKYLFRKEGQNVTLSCEQNLNHDAMYWYRQDPGQGLRLIYYSQIVNDFQKGDIAEGYSVSREKKESFPLTVTSAQKNPTAFYLCASILMGLPNTEAFFGQGTRLTVV.

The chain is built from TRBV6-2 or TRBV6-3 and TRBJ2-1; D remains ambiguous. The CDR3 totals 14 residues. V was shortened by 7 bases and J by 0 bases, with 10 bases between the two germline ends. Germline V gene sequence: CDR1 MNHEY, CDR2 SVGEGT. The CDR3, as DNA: TGTGCCAGCAAGTCACTTTACTCCTACAATGAGCAGTTCTTC. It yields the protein CASKSLYSYNEQFF.

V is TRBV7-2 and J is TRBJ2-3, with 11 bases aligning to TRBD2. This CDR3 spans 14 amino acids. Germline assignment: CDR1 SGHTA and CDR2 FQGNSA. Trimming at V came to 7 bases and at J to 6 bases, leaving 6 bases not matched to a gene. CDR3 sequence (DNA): TGTGCCAGCAATAGCGGGAGGGCCTTGGATACGCAGTATTTT. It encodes CASNSGRALDTQYF.

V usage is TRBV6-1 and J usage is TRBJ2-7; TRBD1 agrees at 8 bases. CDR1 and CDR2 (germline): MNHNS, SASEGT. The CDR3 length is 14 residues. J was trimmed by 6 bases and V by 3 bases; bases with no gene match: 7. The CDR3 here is CASSDGTGVVEQYF. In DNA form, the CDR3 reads TGTGCCAGCAGTGACGGGACAGGAGTCGTCGAGCAGTACTTC.

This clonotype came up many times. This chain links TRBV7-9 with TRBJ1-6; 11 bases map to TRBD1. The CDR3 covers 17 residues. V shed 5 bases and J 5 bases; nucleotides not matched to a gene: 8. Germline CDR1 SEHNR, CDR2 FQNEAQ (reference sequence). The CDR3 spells CASSHGQGAADNSPLHF. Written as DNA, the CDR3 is TGTGCCAGCAGCCACGGACAGGGGGCGGCCGATAATTCACCCCTCCACTTT.

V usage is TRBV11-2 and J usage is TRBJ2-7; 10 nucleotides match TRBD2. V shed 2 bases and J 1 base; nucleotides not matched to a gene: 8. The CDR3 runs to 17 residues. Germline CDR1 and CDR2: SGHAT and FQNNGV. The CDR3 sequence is CASSLRLAGVVSYEQYF. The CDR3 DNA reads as TGTGCCAGCAGCTTACGTCTAGCGGGAGTCGTATCCTACGAGCAGTACTTC.

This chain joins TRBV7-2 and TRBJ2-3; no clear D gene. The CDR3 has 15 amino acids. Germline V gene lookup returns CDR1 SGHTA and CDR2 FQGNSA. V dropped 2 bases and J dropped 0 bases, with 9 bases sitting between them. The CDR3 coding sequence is TGTGCCAGCAGCTTAAGACTGGCTAGCACAGATACGCAGTATTTT. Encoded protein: CASSLRLASTDTQYF. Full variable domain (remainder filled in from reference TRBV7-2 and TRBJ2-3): GAGVSQSPSNKVTEKGKDVELRCDPISGHTALYWYRQSLGQGLEFLIYFQGNSAPDKSGLPSDRFSAERTGGSVSTLTIQRTQQEDSAVYLCASSLRLASTDTQYFGPGTRLTVL.

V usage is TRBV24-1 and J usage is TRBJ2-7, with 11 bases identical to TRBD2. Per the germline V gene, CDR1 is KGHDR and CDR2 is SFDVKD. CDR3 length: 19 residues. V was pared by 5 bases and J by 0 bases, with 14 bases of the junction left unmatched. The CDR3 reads CATSASGRTTSGSSYEQYF. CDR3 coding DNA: TGTGCCACCAGTGCCTCCGGACGGACCACTAGCGGGAGCTCCTACGAGCAGTACTTC.

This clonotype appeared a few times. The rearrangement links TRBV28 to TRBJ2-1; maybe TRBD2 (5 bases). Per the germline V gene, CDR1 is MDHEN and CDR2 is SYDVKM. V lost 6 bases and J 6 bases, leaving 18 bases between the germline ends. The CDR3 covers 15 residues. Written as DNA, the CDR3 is TGTGCCAGCAGGACTCCGGGGAGCGCTGGCAATGAGCAGTTCTTC. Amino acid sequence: CASRTPGSAGNEQFF.

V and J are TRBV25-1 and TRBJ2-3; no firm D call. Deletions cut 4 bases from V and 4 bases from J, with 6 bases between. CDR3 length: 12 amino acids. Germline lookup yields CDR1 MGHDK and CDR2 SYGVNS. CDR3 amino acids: CASSVESDTQYF. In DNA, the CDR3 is TGTGCCAGCAGTGTAGAATCAGATACGCAGTATTTT.

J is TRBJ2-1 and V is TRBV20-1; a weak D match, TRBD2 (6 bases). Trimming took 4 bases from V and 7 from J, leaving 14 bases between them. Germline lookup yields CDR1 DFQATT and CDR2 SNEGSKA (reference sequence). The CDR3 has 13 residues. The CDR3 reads CSAMGLAYNEQFF. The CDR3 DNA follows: TGCAGTGCTATGGGTCTAGCGTATAATGAGCAGTTCTTC.

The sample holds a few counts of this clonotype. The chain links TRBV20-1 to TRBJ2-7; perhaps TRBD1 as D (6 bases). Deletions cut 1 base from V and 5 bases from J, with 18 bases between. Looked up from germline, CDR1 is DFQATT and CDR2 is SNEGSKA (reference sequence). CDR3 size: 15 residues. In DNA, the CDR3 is TGCAGTGCTAGAGTACCCTCAACAGGGATCCACGAGCAGTACTTC. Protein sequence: CSARVPSTGIHEQYF.

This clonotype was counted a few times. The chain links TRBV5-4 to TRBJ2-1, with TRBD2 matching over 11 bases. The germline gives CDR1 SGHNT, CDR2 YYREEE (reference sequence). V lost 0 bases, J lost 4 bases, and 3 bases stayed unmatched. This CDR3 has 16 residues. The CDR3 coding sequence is TGTGCCAGCAGCTTGGAGGGACTAGCGGTATACAATGAGCAGTTCTTC. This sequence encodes CASSLEGLAVYNEQFF. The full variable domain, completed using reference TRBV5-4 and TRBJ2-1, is ETGVTQSPTHLIKTRGQQVTLRCSSQSGHNTVSWYQQALGQGPQFIFQYYREEENGRGNFPPRFSGLQFPNYSSELNVNALELDDSALYLCASSLEGLAVYNEQFFGPGTRLTVL.

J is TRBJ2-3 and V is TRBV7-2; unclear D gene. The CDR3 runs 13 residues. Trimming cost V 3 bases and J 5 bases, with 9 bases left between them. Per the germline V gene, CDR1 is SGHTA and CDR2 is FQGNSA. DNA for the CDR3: TGTGCCAGCAGCTTCAAGATAGGAGATACGCAGTATTTT. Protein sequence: CASSFKIGDTQYF.

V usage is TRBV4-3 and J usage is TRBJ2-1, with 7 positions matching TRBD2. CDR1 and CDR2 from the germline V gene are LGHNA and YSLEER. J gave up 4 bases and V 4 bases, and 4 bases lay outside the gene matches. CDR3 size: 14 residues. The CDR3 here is CASSPGEGYNEQFF. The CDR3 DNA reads TGCGCCAGCAGCCCCGGGGAGGGTTACAATGAGCAGTTCTTC.

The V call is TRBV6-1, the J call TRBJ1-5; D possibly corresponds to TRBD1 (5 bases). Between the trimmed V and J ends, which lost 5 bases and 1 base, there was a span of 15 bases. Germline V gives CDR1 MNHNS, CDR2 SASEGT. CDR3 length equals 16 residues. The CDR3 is CASSRQIQGSNQPQHF. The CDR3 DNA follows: TGTGCCAGCAGTCGACAAATTCAGGGAAGCAATCAGCCCCAGCATTTT.